Each of the 5 T cell receptor beta chains below was sequenced from the same sample in a study of Ad26.COV2.S vaccination and SARS-CoV-2 variants. Treatment in this sample: roughly 19 received Ad26.COV2.S at low or high dose, single or two shots; five or six received placebo; per-sample allocation not given. On day 63 after the first injection, vaccine and placebo recipients gave samples. Method: immunoSEQ multiplex PCR; TCRdb's copy keeps in-frame clones and lacks some. Among approximately 420,000 clones listed, approximately 90% were seen once. This specimen was peripheral blood, taken in a trial of Ad26.COV2.S vaccine versus placebo. The receptors stem from a person aged 18-65 years who received the Ad26.COV2.S COVID-19 vaccine or a placebo.

This chain joins TRBV7-2 and TRBJ1-5, with D perhaps matching TRBD1 (5 bases). The ends were cut back, 5 bases at V and 3 bases at J, with 14 bases in the middle. CDR1 and CDR2 from the germline V gene are SGHTA and FQGNSA. The CDR3 runs 15 residues. This chain's CDR3 is CASSRGTAPNQPQHF. The DNA for the CDR3 is TGTGCCAGCAGCCGGGGGACTGCACCCAATCAGCCCCAGCATTTT.

The CDR3 loop reads CASSWVPNQPQHF. The CDR3 nucleotides are TGCGCCAGCAGCTGGGTCCCTAATCAGCCCCAGCATTTT. The genes are TRBV5-1 and TRBJ1-5; D is uncertain. V was shortened by 3 bases and J by 4 bases, with 8 bases between the two germline ends. The V gene's germline CDR1 is SGHRS and CDR2 YFSETQ. CDR3 size: 13 residues.

The genes are TRBV7-9 and TRBJ2-1; TRBD2 might be the D (7 bases). The V gene lost 6 bases and the J gene lost 3 bases, with 18 bases spanning the gap. Germline-derived CDR1 and CDR2 are SEHNR and FQNEAQ (reference sequence). The length of the CDR3 is 16 residues. The CDR3 nucleotides read TGTGCCAGCAGACCAAGATCGGGGGGACACTACAATGAGCAGTTCTTC. This encodes CASRPRSGGHYNEQFF.

V and J are TRBV19 and TRBJ2-7, with D hard to call. The germline V gene has CDR1 LNHDA and CDR2 SQIVND (reference sequence). V was pared by 3 bases and J by 3 bases, with 9 bases between. The CDR3 contains 13 residues. The CDR3 DNA follows: TGTGCCAGTAGTATCCTCCCCTACTACGAGCAGTACTTC. Translating gives CASSILPYYEQYF. Drawing the rest from reference TRBV19 and TRBJ2-7, the complete variable domain is DGGITQSPKYLFRKEGQNVTLSCEQNLNHDAMYWYRQDPGQGLRLIYYSQIVNDFQKGDIAEGYSVSREKKESFPLTVTSAQKNPTAFYLCASSILPYYEQYFGPGTRLTVT.

This clone was observed a single time. This chain uses TRBV5-4 with TRBJ1-2; D remains unclear. V lost 0 bases and J 5 bases, leaving 8 bases between the germline ends. Germline V gives CDR1 SGHNT, CDR2 YYREEE (reference sequence). This CDR3 has 13 residues. The CDR3 spells CASSLGAVYGYTF. The CDR3, as DNA: TGTGCCAGCAGCTTGGGGGCGGTTTATGGCTACACCTTC.